The T cell receptor (beta chain) described here comes from a study of cytomegalovirus exposure and HLA in healthy donors. The study's findings and limits: Highly shared variants forming one cluster were likely a sequencing artifact.

The PCR was carried out with 60 Vbeta primers and 13 Jbeta primers. Sequencing was performed with immunoSEQ multiplex PCR; in TCRdb, only in-frame clones are kept and a portion is missing. The sample includes 200,000 or so clones, 70% to 80% of them seen just once. Germline-derived CDR1 and CDR2 are SGHNT and YYREEE (reference sequence). The CDR3 runs 12 residues. Trimming shortened V by 2 bases and J by 7 bases, and 7 bases separated the two germline ends. As concerns this clone: Its antigen is not known. Other nucleotide sequences from this sample produce the same CDR3.

V is TRBV5-4 and J is TRBJ2-1; D is unclear. Source material: PBMCs. The TCR was taken from a woman in her 30s in good health and CMV-seronegative. The CDR3 sequence: CASSLSLNEQFF. The CDR3 bases are TGTGCCAGCAGCTTAAGCCTGAATGAGCAGTTCTTC.